The 26 T cell receptor beta chains below all came from one sample that was sequenced in a study of cytomegalovirus exposure and HLA in healthy donors (dated by TCRdb to about 2017). Libraries were built with the immunoSEQ multiplex PCR assay. The source is immuneACCESS, and TCRdb retained only in-frame sequences with V and J called. Part of the clones is not carried over; for the studies checked, unresolved V genes explain less than half of this, and the remainder is unexplained. This sample gives some 61,000 clones in total; approximately 97% of them show up just once. Around 1.6% of the sample comes from the top ten. The specimen was PBMCs. The receptor source for this set is a woman aged 18-29 years in good health and CMV-seropositive.

V and J are TRBV6-1 and TRBJ1-1; maybe TRBD1 (5 bases). Germline CDR1 is MNHNS and CDR2 is SASEGT. Trimming took 10 bases from V and 5 from J, leaving 17 bases between them. CDR3 length equals 13 residues. The DNA of the CDR3 is TGTGCCACCGGAACAGGCCGTGATACTGAAGCTTTCTTT. This sequence encodes CATGTGRDTEAFF.

The chain couples TRBV7-8 to TRBJ2-2; unclear D gene. Germline CDR1 is SGHVS and CDR2 is FQNEAQ. The germline V and J ends were trimmed by 0 bases and 6 bases, with 5 bases remaining between them. This CDR3 spans 13 amino acids. CDR3 DNA: TGTGCCAGCAGCTTAGCCCGGGCCGGGGAGCTGTTTTTT. It codes for CASSLARAGELFF. Variable domain in full (rest from reference TRBV7-8 and TRBJ2-2): GAGVSQSPRYKVAKRGQDVALRCDPISGHVSLFWYQQALGQGPEFLTYFQNEAQLDKSGLPSDRFFAERPEGSVSTLKIQRTQQEDSAVYLCASSLARAGELFFGEGSRLTVL.

The chain carries TRBV4-2 and TRBJ1-2; D is undetermined. Germline V gives CDR1 LGHNA, CDR2 YNFKEQ. Trimming shortened V by 0 bases and J by 4 bases, and 12 bases separated the two germline ends. The CDR3 extends over 15 amino acids. The DNA of the CDR3 is TGTGCCAGCAGCCAAGATTCGAGGGCAGCCTATGGCTACACCTTC. This gives the protein CASSQDSRAAYGYTF.

The chain is built from TRBV19 and TRBJ2-7; 9 bases line up with TRBD2. Losses at the gene ends were 3 bases for V and 2 bases for J; bases not matched to a gene: 2. Germline lookup yields CDR1 LNHDA and CDR2 SQIVND (reference sequence). The CDR3 runs to 14 residues. The CDR3 here is CASSILAGPYEQYF. The CDR3 DNA sequence: TGTGCCAGTAGTATTCTAGCGGGACCCTACGAGCAGTACTTC.

In its sample, this clone was seen once. The V and J genes are TRBV5-6 and TRBJ1-2; TRBD1 might be the D (5 bases). This CDR3 contains 15 residues. Germline V lookup: CDR1 SGHDT, CDR2 YYEEEE. Trimming stripped 4 bases from V and 8 bases from J, with 21 bases between. The CDR3 loop reads CASSSSGGGVGGYTF. In DNA form, the CDR3 reads TGTGCCAGCAGCAGCAGCGGGGGAGGTGTAGGCGGCTACACCTTC.

The chain combines TRBV28 with TRBJ2-7; D is perhaps TRBD1 (6 bases). Germline CDR1 reads MDHEN; CDR2 reads SYDVKM. The V end lost 8 bases, the J end lost 0 bases, and 17 bases lay between the germline ends. There are 15 residues in the CDR3. CDR3 amino acids: CASSLTGSSSYEQYF. CDR3 in DNA: TGTGCCAGCTCCCTCACAGGGTCAAGCTCCTACGAGCAGTACTTC.

The V gene is TRBV9, the J gene TRBJ1-2, with D possibly matching TRBD1 (6 bases). The V end was cut by 0 bases, the J end by 6 bases, with 21 bases between. Germline lookup yields CDR1 SGDLS and CDR2 YYNGEE. The CDR3 totals 17 residues. The CDR3 region is CASSVATQGKAYNGYTF. In DNA form, the CDR3 reads TGTGCCAGCAGCGTAGCTACCCAGGGGAAGGCTTACAATGGCTACACCTTC.

CDR3 nucleotide sequence: TGTGCCAGCAGCTCCGGACAGGGAGTGGGTCTAAATGAGCAGTTCTTC. Translating gives CASSSGQGVGLNEQFF. The V call is TRBV7-6, the J call TRBJ2-1; 8 bases are shared with TRBD1. CDR1 is SGHVS and CDR2 is FNYEAQ in the germline V gene. The CDR3 extends over 16 amino acids. V lost 4 bases and J lost 7; bases outside the gene matches: 12. Drawing the rest from reference TRBV7-6 and TRBJ2-1, the complete variable domain is GAGVSQSPRYKVTKRGQDVALRCDPISGHVSLYWYRQALGQGPEFLTYFNYEAQQDKSGLPNDRFSAERPEGSISTLTIQRTEQRDSAMYRCASSSGQGVGLNEQFFGPGTRLTVL.

The chain has TRBV12-5 and TRBJ1-1, with 10 bases that match TRBD1. Trimming cost V 1 base and J 2 bases; bases outside gene matches: 10. This CDR3 has 18 amino acids. Germline lookup yields CDR1 LGHNT and CDR2 FRNRAP. The CDR3 protein is CASGLAPGTGVVNTEAFF. CDR3 nucleotides: TGTGCTAGTGGTTTGGCGCCCGGGACAGGGGTTGTTAACACTGAAGCTTTCTTT.

The CDR3 DNA is TGTGCCAGCAGCTGGGGACTAGCGGCCAATGAGCAGTTCTTC. It specifies CASSWGLAANEQFF. The genes are TRBV11-2 and TRBJ2-1; 11 bases align to TRBD2. Germline loops: CDR1 SGHAT, CDR2 FQNNGV. V was clipped by 4 bases and J by 6 bases; unmatched bases: 2. The CDR3 runs 14 residues. The complete variable domain, with remaining parts taken from reference TRBV11-2 and TRBJ2-1, reads EAGVAQSPRYKIIEKRQSVAFWCNPISGHATLYWYQQILGQGPKLLIQFQNNGVVDDSQLPKDRFSAERLKGVDSTLKIQPAKLEDSAVYLCASSWGLAANEQFFGPGTRLTVL.

The chain employs TRBV25-1 and TRBJ2-3; D gene unclear. The CDR3 contains 13 residues. CDR1 and CDR2 from the germline V gene are MGHDK and SYGVNS. V dropped 6 bases and J dropped 2 bases, with 9 bases sitting between them. The DNA of the CDR3 is TGTGCCAGCAGAGACACATTCACAGATACGCAGTATTTT. It codes for CASRDTFTDTQYF. The variable domain in full, completed from reference TRBV25-1 and TRBJ2-3, reads EADIYQTPRYLVIGTGKKITLECSQTMGHDKMYWYQQDPGMELHLIHYSYGVNSTEKGDLSSESTVSRIRTEHFPLTLESARPSHTSQYLCASRDTFTDTQYFGPGTRLTVL.

The rearrangement uses TRBV4-1 and TRBJ2-5; 9 nucleotides match TRBD1. The CDR3 sequence is 14 residues long. J was trimmed by 3 bases and V by 5 bases; bases with no gene match: 4. CDR1 is MGHRA and CDR2 is YSYEKL in the germline V gene. The CDR3 coding sequence is TGCGCCAGCAGCGACCGGGACAGGGAAGAGACCCAGTACTTC. As protein: CASSDRDREETQYF.

This sequence joins TRBV27 and TRBJ2-1; TRBD2 agrees at 7 bases. Germline values: CDR1 MNHEY, CDR2 SMNVEV (reference sequence). V dropped 6 bases and J dropped 3; count of bases not matched to a gene: 5. The length of the CDR3 is 14 residues. The CDR3 reads CASSRPGGYNEQFF. The DNA of the CDR3 is TGTGCCAGCAGCCGTCCGGGAGGCTACAATGAGCAGTTCTTC.

The chain's CDR3 is CAWSPTTIQEQFF. Here the CDR3 DNA reads TGTGCCTGGAGTCCCACAACGATCCAAGAGCAGTTCTTC. The V gene is TRBV30, the J gene TRBJ2-1; D remains ambiguous. Germline CDR1 GTSNPN, CDR2 SVGIG (reference sequence). The CDR3 is made up of 13 amino acids. The V end lost 2 bases, the J end lost 10 bases, and 15 bases lay between the germline ends. The full variable domain, with the rest looked up from reference TRBV30 and TRBJ2-1, is SQTIHQWPATLVQPVGSPLSLECTVEGTSNPNLYWYRQAAGRGLQLLFYSVGIGQISSEVPQNLSASRPQDRQFILSSKKLLLSDSGFYLCAWSPTTIQEQFFGPGTRLTVL.

The chain recombines TRBV6-6 with TRBJ1-2, with a tentative D call TRBD1 (6 bases). The germline gives CDR1 MNHNY, CDR2 SVGAGI (reference sequence). V was cut by 2 bases and J by 2 bases, with 9 bases left in between. CDR3 length: 14 amino acids. CDR3 in amino acids: CASSYPDRNYGYTF. The CDR3 DNA sequence: TGTGCCAGCAGTTACCCCGACAGGAACTATGGCTACACCTTC.

This clone was seen once. The J gene is TRBJ2-7, the V gene TRBV6-1, with 7 bases lining up with TRBD2. CDR1 is MNHNS and CDR2 is SASEGT in the germline V gene. Trimming removed 6 bases from V and 7 bases from J; junction bases left unmatched: 15. This CDR3 region has 15 residues. The CDR3 coding sequence is TGTGCCAGCAGAGCCATCTTAGCGGGTCGGGGGGAGCAGTACTTC. As protein: CASRAILAGRGEQYF.

The chain has TRBV4-1 and TRBJ2-1, with D unclear. There are 11 residues in the CDR3. Trimming left V 5 bases short and J 7 bases short, with 6 bases between. Germline V gene lookup returns CDR1 MGHRA and CDR2 YSYEKL. CDR3 protein: CASSIGNEQFF. CDR3 nucleotide sequence: TGCGCCAGCAGCATCGGGAATGAGCAGTTCTTC.

The CDR3 reads CASSLRWGRETQYF. The CDR3 nucleotides read TGTGCCAGCAGCTTGAGGTGGGGGCGAGAGACCCAGTACTTC. V gene TRBV5-8 combines with J gene TRBJ2-5; D might be TRBD1 (6 bases). The CDR3 consists of 14 residues. Germline CDR1 and CDR2: SGHTS and YDEGEE. V lost 1 base, J lost 4 bases, and 11 bases lay in between.

The chain has TRBV27 and TRBJ1-2; D is undetermined. V was pared by 2 bases and J by 8 bases, with 12 bases between. The CDR3 sequence is 13 residues long. The germline V gene has CDR1 MNHEY and CDR2 SMNVEV (reference sequence). DNA of the CDR3: TGTGCCAGCAGTTTAGGGCAGGATCGCGGCTACACCTTC. Its translation is CASSLGQDRGYTF.

The genes are TRBV7-6 and TRBJ1-1; D is unclear. Germline V gives CDR1 SGHVS, CDR2 FNYEAQ. The CDR3 totals 14 residues. The V gene lost 7 bases and the J gene lost 0 bases, with 12 bases spanning the gap. The CDR3 bases are TGTGCCAGCACCCCCGGACTTTTGAACACTGAAGCTTTCTTT. Its translation: CASTPGLLNTEAFF. Supplemented by reference TRBV7-6 and TRBJ1-1, the full variable domain reads GAGVSQSPRYKVTKRGQDVALRCDPISGHVSLYWYRQALGQGPEFLTYFNYEAQQDKSGLPNDRFSAERPEGSISTLTIQRTEQRDSAMYRCASTPGLLNTEAFFGQGTRLTVV.

The chain has TRBV6-1 and TRBJ1-3; D ambiguous. This CDR3 is built from 15 residues. Germline V gene sequence: CDR1 MNHNS, CDR2 SASEGT. The V end was cut by 2 bases, the J end by 2 bases, with 10 bases between. CDR3 region: CASSENPGTGNTIYF. The DNA for the CDR3 is TGTGCCAGCAGTGAAAACCCCGGGACTGGAAACACCATATATTTT.

This clone was seen just once. This chain links TRBV5-6 with TRBJ2-1; possible D gene TRBD1, 5 bases. The CDR3 runs to 13 residues. The germline V gene encodes CDR1 SGHDT and CDR2 YYEEEE. V lost 0 bases to trimming and J lost 5 bases, with 6 bases between them. CDR3 sequence reads: CASSLVTDNEQFF. The CDR3 bases are TGTGCCAGCAGCTTGGTGACAGACAATGAGCAGTTCTTC.

The rearrangement joins TRBV5-1 to TRBJ2-4; D uncertain. CDR3 size: 14 residues. In germline, CDR1 is SGHRS, CDR2 YFSETQ. Between the trimmed V and J ends, which lost 4 bases and 0 bases, there was a span of 8 bases. Written as DNA, the CDR3 is TGCGCCAGCAGCCCCACTTCAGCCAAAAACATTCAGTACTTC. This gives the protein CASSPTSAKNIQYF.

The chain carries TRBV7-9 and TRBJ2-5; D is undetermined. Per germline, CDR1 SEHNR and CDR2 FQNEAQ (reference sequence). There are 11 residues in the CDR3. V lost 5 bases, J lost 2 bases, and 3 bases lay in between. The CDR3 loop reads CASSAQETQYF. The DNA of the CDR3 is TGTGCCAGCAGCGCGCAAGAGACCCAGTACTTC. The full variable domain, with the rest looked up from reference TRBV7-9 and TRBJ2-5, is DTGVSQNPRHKITKRGQNVTFRCDPISEHNRLYWYRQTLGQGPEFLTYFQNEAQLEKSRLLSDRFSAERPKGSFSTLEIQRTEQGDSAMYLCASSAQETQYFGPGTRLLVL.

V and J are TRBV4-1 and TRBJ2-1; TRBD2 matches 7 bases. The CDR3 sequence is 17 residues long. V lost 2 bases to trimming and J lost 5 bases; unmatched junction nucleotides: 12. CDR1 is MGHRA and CDR2 is YSYEKL in the germline V gene. The DNA of the CDR3 is TGCGCCAGCAGCCAACTACCTCGGCGGGAGCTCGACAATGAGCAGTTCTTC. This codes for CASSQLPRRELDNEQFF.

The rearrangement links TRBV28 to TRBJ2-5, with 8 bases fitting TRBD1. CDR1 MDHEN and CDR2 SYDVKM come from the germline V gene. CDR3 length equals 16 residues. Germline trimming cut 6 bases from V and 2 bases from J; bases unmatched to any gene: 11. CDR3 region: CASSRSTGTGQETQYF. As DNA, the CDR3 is TGTGCCAGCAGCCGAAGTACCGGGACAGGACAAGAGACCCAGTACTTC.